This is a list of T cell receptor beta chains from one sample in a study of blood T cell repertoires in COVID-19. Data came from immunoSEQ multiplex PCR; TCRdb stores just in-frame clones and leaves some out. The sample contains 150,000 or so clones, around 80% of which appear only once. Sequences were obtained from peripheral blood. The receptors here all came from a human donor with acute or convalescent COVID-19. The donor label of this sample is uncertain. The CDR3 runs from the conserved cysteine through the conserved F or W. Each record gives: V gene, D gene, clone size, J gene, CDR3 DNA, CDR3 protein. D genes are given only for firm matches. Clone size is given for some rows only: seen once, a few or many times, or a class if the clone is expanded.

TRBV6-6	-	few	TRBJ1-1	TGTGCCAGCAGTTACGGTTCGGTGAACACTGAAGCTTTCTTT	CASSYGSVNTEAFF
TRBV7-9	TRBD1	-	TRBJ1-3	TGTGCCAGCAGCTTATCCGGCAGGGGGGGAAACACCATATATTTT	CASSLSGRGGNTIYF
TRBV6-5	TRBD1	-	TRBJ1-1	TGTGCCAGCAGTCGCGACAGGGAGACCACTGAAGCTTTCTTT	CASSRDRETTEAFF
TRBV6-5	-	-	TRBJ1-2	TGTGCCAGCAGTTACAATGCAGGGGAGAGGGGTGGCTACACCTTC	CASSYNAGERGGYTF
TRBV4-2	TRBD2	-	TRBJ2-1	TGTGCCAGCAGCCAAGGCGGGGGGGGCAGCGATGAGCAGTTCTTC	CASSQGGGGSDEQFF
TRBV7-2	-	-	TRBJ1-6	TGTGCCAGCAGCTTGGGACAAGCTTCACCCCTCCACTTT	CASSLGQASPLHF
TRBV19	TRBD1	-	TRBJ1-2	TGTGCCAGTAGTACCCCCGGGGACAGGGGAGGCGGCTATGGCTACACCTTC	CASSTPGDRGGGYGYTF
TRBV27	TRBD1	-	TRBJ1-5	TGTGCCAGCAGTCCCGGGGACAGGGGGAAAAATCAGCCCCAGCATTTT	CASSPGDRGKNQPQHF
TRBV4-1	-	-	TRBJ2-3	TGCGCCAGCAGCCAACAGGGGATGGGCACAGATACGCAGTATTTT	CASSQQGMGTDTQYF
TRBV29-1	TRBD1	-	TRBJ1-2	TGCAGCGCCCAGACAGGGATAGGCCCCCTCTATGGCTACACCTTC	CSAQTGIGPLYGYTF
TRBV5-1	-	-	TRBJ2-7	TGCGCCAGCAGCTTGGGGCAGGGGAAGACCTACGAGCAGTACTTC	CASSLGQGKTYEQYF
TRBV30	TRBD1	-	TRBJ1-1	TGTGCCTGGAGGTCGGCAGGGGGCACAAACACTGAAGCTTTCTTT	CAWRSAGGTNTEAFF
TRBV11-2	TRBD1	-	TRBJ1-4	TGTGCCAGCAGCCCTGGGACAGGGACTAATGAAAAACTGTTTTTT	CASSPGTGTNEKLFF
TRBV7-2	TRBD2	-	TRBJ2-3	TGTGCCAGCAGCCCATCTAGCGGGGGTCAAGATACGCAGTATTTT	CASSPSSGGQDTQYF
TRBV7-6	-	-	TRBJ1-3	TGTGCCAGCAGCTTAGGGTCGGTAATCTCTGGAAACACCATATATTTT	CASSLGSVISGNTIYF
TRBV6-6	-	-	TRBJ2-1	TGTGCCAGCAGTCGACAGTCCCTCTACAATGAGCAGTTCTTC	CASSRQSLYNEQFF
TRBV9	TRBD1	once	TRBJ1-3	TGTGCCAGCAGCACAAGGACAGGGGGTGGAAACACCATATATTTT	CASSTRTGGGNTIYF
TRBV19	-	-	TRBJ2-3	TGTGCCAGTACCTTAGGACAGCACACAGATACGCAGTATTTT	CASTLGQHTDTQYF
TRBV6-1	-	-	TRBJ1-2	TGTGCCAGCAGTCCGAACTATGGCTACACCTTC	CASSPNYGYTF
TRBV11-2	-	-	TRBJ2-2	TGTGCCAGCAGCTTACGGGGGTCGGGGGAGCCGAACACCGGGGAGCTGTTTTTT	CASSLRGSGEPNTGELFF
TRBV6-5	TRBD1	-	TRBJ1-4	TGTGCCAGCAGGCCTGACAGGGGTAATGAAAAACTGTTTTTT	CASRPDRGNEKLFF
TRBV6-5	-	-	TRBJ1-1	TGTGCCAGCAGTTACTCGCGGGCGGATCAGAACACTGAAGCTTTCTTT	CASSYSRADQNTEAFF